What follows describes a single T cell receptor beta chain. These data belong to a study of blood T cell repertoires in COVID-19. The germline gives CDR1 SEHNR, CDR2 FQNEAQ (reference sequence). The CDR3 runs to 13 residues. V lost 5 bases to trimming and J lost 7 bases, with 15 bases between them. Using immunoSEQ multiplex PCR, the repertoire was profiled, and TCRdb retains in-frame clones only, with some absent. The sample includes tens of thousands of clones, under 90% of them seen just once. The chain recombines TRBV7-9 with TRBJ2-7; D is unclear. Sequencing was carried out using peripheral blood. This sequence was found in a man between 70 and 80 years old with active or convalescent COVID-19. The CDR3 is CASSAPLLGEQYF. CDR3 in DNA: TGTGCCAGCAGCGCCCCCCTCCTCGGGGAGCAGTACTTC. Full variable domain (outside the CDR3, taken from reference TRBV7-9 and TRBJ2-7): DTGVSQNPRHKITKRGQNVTFRCDPISEHNRLYWYRQTLGQGPEFLTYFQNEAQLEKSRLLSDRFSAERPKGSFSTLEIQRTEQGDSAMYLCASSAPLLGEQYFGPGTRLTVT.